This T cell receptor beta chain is from a study of vaccination effects on CD4 cells after COVID-19. The overall study: Researchers obtained post-vaccine samples at a median of 72 days past the second dose. Study-level results: In the study, convalescent patients were few, and early post-infection timepoints were absent.

ViraFEST used viral peptide pools to expand antigen-specific CD4+ T cells before sequencing. Once cultured for approximately 10 days, the cells underwent separation to obtain CD4+ T cells. Subjects were given two BNT162b2 or mRNA-1273 vaccine doses. The sample holds one count of this clone. The antigen is unknown. Assay used: immunoSEQ multiplex PCR; TCRdb lists only in-frame clones, some missing. The sample carries tens of thousands of clones, approximately 72% recorded once. With 8 bases removed from V and 1 base from J, the gap between germline ends came to 13 bases. The CDR3 covers 13 residues. Per the germline V gene, CDR1 is SQVTM and CDR2 is ANQGSEA.

The chain recombines TRBV29-1 with TRBJ2-3; D is perhaps TRBD1 (6 bases). Specimen: CD4+ T cells from PBMCs cultured with HCoV-229E spike peptides, collected after COVID-19 vaccination. The source is a human donor who received a COVID-19 vaccine. The CDR3 nucleotides are TGCAGCTTCCGGGACACAGGCACAGATACGCAGTATTTT. Translated, it gives CSFRDTGTDTQYF.